These 31 T cell receptor beta chains share one sample of origin, sequenced in a study of identical twins. TCRdb processed the 5' RACE reads anew with MiXCR; each CDR3 protein has one entry. The table includes around 530,000 distinct CDR3 sequences, roughly 15% detected once. These data were likewise used in another study, on yellow fever vaccine responses in identical twins.

The sequencing sample was made of CD4+ T cells sorted from blood. These receptor sequences come from a young woman in good health.

This chain joins TRBV6-5 and TRBJ2-3; perhaps D is TRBD1 or TRBD2 (5 bases each). The V end lost 4 bases, the J end lost 4 bases, and 15 bases lay between the germline ends. This CDR3 is 15 amino acids long. CDR1 is MNHEY, CDR2 SVGAGI, per germline. The CDR3: CASSFGPGAPDTQYF. CDR3 in DNA: TGTGCCAGCAGTTTTGGGCCCGGGGCCCCAGATACGCAGTATTTT.

This clonotype turned up a few times. The chain recombines TRBV7-9 with TRBJ1-6; D remains ambiguous. This CDR3 comprises 15 residues. Germline CDR1 reads SEHNR; CDR2 reads FQNEAQ (reference sequence). The V end was cut by 1 base, the J end by 7 bases, with 11 bases between. The DNA of the CDR3 is TGTGCCAGCAGCTTAGGGAGGGTGGAGAATTCACCCCTCCACTTT. Translating gives CASSLGRVENSPLHF.

CDR3 residues: CASSYGGGPRVQFF. CDR3 DNA sequence: TGTGCCAGCAGTTACGGCGGGGGGCCTAGGGTGCAGTTCTTC. The rearrangement joins TRBV6-5 to TRBJ2-1; the match to TRBD2 covers 8 bases. Germline values: CDR1 MNHEY, CDR2 SVGAGI. The CDR3 is made up of 14 amino acids. Germline trimming cut 2 bases from V and 12 bases from J; bases unmatched to any gene: 9.

In this sample, this clonotype turned up a few times. The genes are TRBV9 and TRBJ2-7; D gene uncertain. The CDR3 sequence is 13 residues long. The germline gives CDR1 SGDLS, CDR2 YYNGEE. The ends were cut back, 1 base at V and 4 bases at J, with 9 bases in the middle. The CDR3, as DNA: TGTGCCAGCAGCGTAACCCCCAGTTACGAGCAGTACTTC. Its protein is CASSVTPSYEQYF.

This clonotype has a single count. The chain is built from TRBV5-5 and TRBJ2-1, with 8 bases identical to TRBD2. J lost 7 bases, V lost 0 bases, and 9 bases had no gene match. Per the germline V gene, CDR1 is SGHKS and CDR2 is YYEKEE (reference sequence). This CDR3 spans 16 amino acids. CDR3 coding DNA: TGTGCCAGCAGCTTGGAAGCGGTAGCGGGGCCGAATGAGCAGTTCTTC. This codes for CASSLEAVAGPNEQFF. Combining the CDR3 with reference TRBV5-5 and TRBJ2-1 gives the whole variable domain DAGVTQSPTHLIKTRGQQVTLRCSPISGHKSVSWYQQVLGQGPQFIFQYYEKEERGRGNFPDRFSARQFPNYSSELNVNALLLGDSALYLCASSLEAVAGPNEQFFGPGTRLTVL.

This clonotype occurred a few times. The genes are TRBV18 and TRBJ2-2; D gene unclear. Germline loops: CDR1 KGHSH, CDR2 LQKENI. The CDR3 totals 15 residues. The germline V and J ends were trimmed by 3 bases and 3 bases, with 11 bases remaining between them. The CDR3 reads CASSPPGPYTGELFF. CDR3 bases: TGTGCCAGCTCACCGCCCGGACCTTACACCGGGGAGCTGTTTTTT.

V usage is TRBV25-1 and J usage is TRBJ2-2; D is ambiguous. Between the trimmed V and J ends, which lost 2 bases and 0 bases, there was a span of 10 bases. This CDR3 spans 16 amino acids. Germline V CDR1 and CDR2: MGHDK, SYGVNS. The DNA of the CDR3 is TGTGCCAGCAGTGAAAACAGAGCAACGAACACCGGGGAGCTGTTTTTT. Its protein is CASSENRATNTGELFF.

The chain employs TRBV24-1 and TRBJ2-3; D is possibly TRBD2 (7 bases). V was pared by 4 bases and J by 6 bases, with 16 bases between. The CDR3 contains 15 residues. Germline-derived CDR1 and CDR2 are KGHDR and SFDVKD. The CDR3 sequence: CATSDRPGGQDTQYF. CDR3 bases: TGTGCCACCAGTGACCGCCCCGGGGGGCAGGATACGCAGTATTTT.

This clonotype showed up just a few times. V and J are TRBV2 and TRBJ2-1; D could derive from TRBD1 or TRBD2 (5 bases each). The CDR3 has 15 residues. Germline CDR1 SNHLY, CDR2 FYNNEI. V gave up 1 base and J gave up 5 bases, with 12 bases separating them. CDR3 amino acids: CASSEEGTTHNEQFF. Here the CDR3 DNA reads TGTGCCAGCAGTGAAGAAGGGACCACTCACAATGAGCAGTTCTTC.

This clonotype appeared a few times. The genes are TRBV11-3 and TRBJ1-4, with unresolved D. This CDR3 spans 17 amino acids. V dropped 4 bases and J dropped 0 bases, with 15 bases sitting between them. In germline, CDR1 is SGHNT, CDR2 YENEEA. The CDR3 coding sequence is TGTGCCAGCAGCTCCTCTCGGACCTTATCAACTAATGAAAAACTGTTTTTT. Its translation: CASSSSRTLSTNEKLFF.

This clonotype was seen a handful of times. The rearrangement uses TRBV12-3 or TRBV12-4 and TRBJ2-2; D unclear. The CDR3 extends over 15 amino acids. With 2 bases removed from V and 1 base from J, the gap between germline ends came to 8 bases. The CDR3 here is CASSLNSGNTGELFF. The CDR3 nucleotides are TGTGCCAGCAGTTTAAATTCTGGGAACACCGGGGAGCTGTTTTTT.

This sequence joins TRBV7-2 and TRBJ2-1; 9 bases fit TRBD2. The germline V gene has CDR1 SGHTA and CDR2 FQGNSA. The CDR3 covers 16 residues. Unmatched junction bases numbered 3, after V lost 3 bases and J lost 0 bases. CDR3 region: CASSFSGGFSYNEQFF. The CDR3 nucleotides read TGTGCCAGCAGCTTTAGCGGGGGCTTCTCCTACAATGAGCAGTTCTTC.

The sample holds a few counts of this clonotype. This sequence joins TRBV12-3 or TRBV12-4 and TRBJ2-1, with TRBD1 matching over 7 bases. This CDR3 comprises 14 residues. J gave up 11 bases and V 6 bases, and 13 bases lay outside the gene matches. CDR3 DNA: TGTGCCAGCAGAGCCCCCCTTGACAGGGTCCAGCAGTTCTTC. Its protein product is CASRAPLDRVQQFF.

The chain recombines TRBV29-1 with TRBJ2-1; a possible D gene is TRBD1 (6 bases). Germline V gene lookup returns CDR1 SQVTM and CDR2 ANQGSEA. CDR3 length equals 15 residues. With 4 bases removed from V and 6 bases from J, the gap between germline ends came to 19 bases. CDR3 sequence (DNA): TGCAGCGTTGGGGCACAGGGAAGGGGGAGCAATGAGCAGTTCTTC. Translation: CSVGAQGRGSNEQFF.

The chain employs TRBV29-1 and TRBJ2-7, with 10 bases matching TRBD1. The CDR3 loop spans 14 amino acids. Germline CDR1 SQVTM, CDR2 ANQGSEA. The J segment lost 5 bases and the V segment lost 3 bases, leaving 7 bases of the junction unmatched. The CDR3: CSVDGDRGGDEQYF. As DNA, the CDR3 is TGCAGCGTTGATGGGGACAGGGGTGGAGACGAGCAGTACTTC.

A few counts support this clonotype. The CDR3, as DNA: TGTGCCAGCAGCTTAGTCGGGGGGCACTCCTCTGGGGCCAACGTCCTGACTTTC. Residues: CASSLVGGHSSGANVLTF. The rearrangement uses TRBV13 and TRBJ2-6, with a possible D match to TRBD2 (7 bases). V gave up 1 base and J gave up 0 bases, with 13 bases separating them. This CDR3 region has 18 residues. Germline V gene data show CDR1 as PRHDT and CDR2 as FYEKMQ (reference sequence).

This clonotype turned up a few times. The V gene is TRBV10-2, the J gene TRBJ1-3; D ambiguous. Trimming took 10 bases from V and 3 from J, leaving 10 bases between them. In germline, CDR1 is WSHSY, CDR2 SAAADI. The CDR3 sequence is 12 residues long. DNA of the CDR3: TGCGCCACGCACTCCGGTGGAAACACCATATATTTT. Translating it yields CATHSGGNTIYF.

The chain couples TRBV6-5 to TRBJ2-1; a weak D match, TRBD2 (7 bases). The CDR3 is 14 residues long. CDR1 and CDR2 (germline): MNHEY, SVGAGI. The V and J ends lost 2 bases and 7 bases respectively, with 12 bases between them. In nucleotides, the CDR3 is TGTGCCAGCAGTTACGTGGGAGGGGGTAATGAGCAGTTCTTC. As protein: CASSYVGGGNEQFF.

Only a few counts were recorded for this clonotype. The V gene is TRBV10-3, the J gene TRBJ2-1; unclear D gene. CDR3 length: 14 amino acids. Germline V gene data show CDR1 as ENHRY and CDR2 as SYGVKD. The V end lost 6 bases, the J end lost 6 bases, and 15 bases lay between the germline ends. The CDR3 region has the DNA TGTGCCATCAGGGAAAGGGTGGGGTCCAATGAGCAGTTCTTC. Translating gives CAIRERVGSNEQFF.

The chain joins TRBV2 to TRBJ2-3; the D gene is possibly TRBD2 (7 bases). CDR3 length equals 14 residues. Trimming left V 9 bases short and J 4 bases short, with 17 bases between. CDR1 is SNHLY, CDR2 FYNNEI, per germline. DNA for the CDR3: TGTGCCAGTGGAGGGGGAGGGCCCCCAGATACGCAGTATTTT. Translated: CASGGGGPPDTQYF.

This clonotype was found a few times. This sequence joins TRBV12-5 and TRBJ2-1; D perhaps matches TRBD1 (6 bases). This CDR3 is 13 amino acids long. Trimming shortened V by 1 base and J by 8 bases, and 9 bases separated the two germline ends. The germline V gene encodes CDR1 LGHNT and CDR2 FRNRAP. CDR3 DNA: TGTGCTAGTGGTTTGGACAGGGTACATGAGCAGTTCTTC. It is translated as CASGLDRVHEQFF.

Only a few counts were recorded for this clonotype. The rearrangement links TRBV20-1 to TRBJ2-5; D gene uncertain. There are 12 residues in the CDR3. Germline CDR1 reads DFQATT; CDR2 reads SNEGSKA (reference sequence). Between the trimmed V and J ends, which lost 6 bases and 5 bases, there was a span of 13 bases. The CDR3 protein is CSARSPTETQYF. The CDR3 bases are TGCAGTGCCCGCTCCCCGACCGAGACCCAGTACTTC.

This chain connects TRBV9 to TRBJ2-4; 8 bases map to TRBD1. Germline V gene lookup returns CDR1 SGDLS and CDR2 YYNGEE. The CDR3 spans 14 residues. The J segment lost 5 bases and the V segment lost 4 bases, leaving 5 bases of the junction unmatched. CDR3 sequence: CASSRQGIENIQYF. For the CDR3, the DNA is TGTGCCAGCAGCCGACAGGGGATAGAAAACATTCAGTACTTC.

A few counts support this clonotype. The chain joins TRBV20-1 to TRBJ2-2, with 7 bases that match TRBD2. CDR1 and CDR2 from the germline V gene are DFQATT and SNEGSKA (reference sequence). The CDR3 has 15 amino acids. J was trimmed by 7 bases and V by 2 bases; bases with no gene match: 10. Here the CDR3 DNA reads TGCAGTGCTAGATTCCAGATAGCGGGCGGCGGGGAGCTGTTTTTT. Amino acids: CSARFQIAGGGELFF.

This clonotype was counted a few times. The V gene is TRBV12-3 or TRBV12-4, the J gene TRBJ2-6; no firm D call. The V end was cut by 3 bases, the J end by 0 bases, with 9 bases between. The length of the CDR3 is 16 residues. The CDR3 region is CASSFGRNSGANVLTF. DNA of the CDR3: TGTGCCAGCAGTTTCGGGCGGAACTCTGGGGCCAACGTCCTGACTTTC.

This clonotype was observed many times. This chain uses TRBV7-9 with TRBJ1-4; no clear D. This CDR3 region has 13 residues. Germline CDR1 reads SEHNR; CDR2 reads FQNEAQ (reference sequence). Trimming removed 6 bases at V and 6 bases at J, with 11 bases between. This CDR3 is CASSLPPHEKLFF. In nucleotides, the CDR3 is TGTGCCAGCAGTCTCCCCCCTCATGAAAAACTGTTTTTT.

This clonotype has just a few counts. V is TRBV29-1 and J is TRBJ2-1; possibly TRBD2 for D (5 bases). The germline V and J ends were trimmed by 7 bases and 0 bases, with 13 bases remaining between them. The CDR3 has 14 amino acids. The germline V gene encodes CDR1 SQVTM and CDR2 ANQGSEA. The chain's CDR3 is CSAVRGFSYNEQFF. The CDR3 DNA follows: TGCAGCGCCGTACGGGGTTTCTCCTACAATGAGCAGTTCTTC.

This clonotype was seen a handful of times. The chain recombines TRBV3-1 with TRBJ2-1; D uncertain. CDR1 is LGHDT and CDR2 is YNNKEL in the germline V gene (reference sequence). CDR3 length: 12 amino acids. V gave up 4 bases and J gave up 6 bases, with 7 bases separating them. DNA of the CDR3: TGTGCCAGCAGCCCTATGGGCAATGAGCAGTTCTTC. Translated: CASSPMGNEQFF.

The chain joins TRBV12-3 or TRBV12-4 to TRBJ2-7; perhaps TRBD1 as D (5 bases). V dropped 6 bases and J dropped 10 bases, with 19 bases sitting between them. The length of the CDR3 is 13 residues. CDR3 sequence: CASSRDSQVRQYF. The CDR3 coding sequence is TGTGCCAGCAGCAGAGACTCACAGGTTCGACAGTACTTC.

With respect to this clonotype: A junction boundary mismatches the germline segment, possibly from a read error. The chain employs TRBV5-1 and TRBJ2-5; maybe TRBD1 (5 bases). Germline V gives CDR1 SGHRS, CDR2 YFSETQ. The CDR3 length is 13 residues. As DNA, the CDR3 is TGCGCCAGCAGCTTGACAGGACAAGTGACCCAGTACTTC. Translating it yields CASSLTGQVTQYF.

The CDR3 sequence is CASSSEDYEQYV. The CDR3 DNA reads as TGTGCCAGCAGCTCCGAGGACTACGAGCAGTACGTC. V usage is TRBV11-2 and J usage is TRBJ2-7; unclear D gene. CDR1 is SGHAT and CDR2 is FQNNGV in the germline V gene. There are 12 residues in the CDR3. V lost 4 bases to trimming and J lost 3 bases, with 7 bases between them.